One sample yielded the 2 T cell receptor beta chains listed below, sequenced in a study of blood T cell repertoires in COVID-19. Profiled with immunoSEQ multiplex PCR; TCRdb holds only in-frame clones, not every one. The top ten clones hold 9.5% to 13% of a sample with about 230,000 clones, 86% of them seen once. Sequenced sample: peripheral blood. Source of these receptors: a man aged 50 to 59 with COVID-19, enrolled during active disease.

V usage is TRBV4-2 and J usage is TRBJ2-2; perhaps TRBD1 as D (5 bases). V lost 0 bases and J lost 4, with 12 bases in between. Germline CDR1 LGHNA, CDR2 YNFKEQ. This CDR3 region has 16 residues. CDR3 amino acids: CASSQDKGKGTGELFF. The CDR3, as DNA: TGTGCCAGCAGCCAAGATAAGGGGAAGGGCACCGGGGAGCTGTTTTTT.

The gene calls are TRBV6-5 and TRBJ1-5; D gene ambiguous. The V end was cut by 6 bases, the J end by 6 bases, with 18 bases between. CDR1 MNHEY and CDR2 SVGAGI come from the germline V gene. The CDR3 runs 15 residues. In nucleotides, the CDR3 is TGTGCCAGCAGCCCCCTGGCCGCGGCGGCTCAGCCCCAGCATTTT. Residues: CASSPLAAAAQPQHF.